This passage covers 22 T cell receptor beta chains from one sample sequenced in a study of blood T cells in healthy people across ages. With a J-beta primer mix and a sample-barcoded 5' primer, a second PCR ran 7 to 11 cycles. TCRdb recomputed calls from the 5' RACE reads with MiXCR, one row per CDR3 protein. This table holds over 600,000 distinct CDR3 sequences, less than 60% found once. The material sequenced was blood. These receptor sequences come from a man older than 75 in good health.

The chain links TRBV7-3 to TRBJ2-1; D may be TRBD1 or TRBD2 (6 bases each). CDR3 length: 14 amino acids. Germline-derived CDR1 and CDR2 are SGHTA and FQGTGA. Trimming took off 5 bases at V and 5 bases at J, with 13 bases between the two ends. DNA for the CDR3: TGTGCCAGCAGCCGGGGGCGGGATGACAATGAGCAGTTCTTC. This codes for CASSRGRDDNEQFF.

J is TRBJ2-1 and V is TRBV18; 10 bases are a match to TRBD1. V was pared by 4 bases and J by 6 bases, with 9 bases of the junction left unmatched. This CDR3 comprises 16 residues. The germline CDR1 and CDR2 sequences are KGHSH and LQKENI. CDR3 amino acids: CASSLNRQGAGNEQFF. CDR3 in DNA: TGTGCCAGCTCACTAAATCGACAGGGGGCCGGCAATGAGCAGTTCTTC.

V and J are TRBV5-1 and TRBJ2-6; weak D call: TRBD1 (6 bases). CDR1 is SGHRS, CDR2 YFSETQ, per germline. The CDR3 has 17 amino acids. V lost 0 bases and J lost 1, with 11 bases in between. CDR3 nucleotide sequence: TGCGCCAGCAGCTTGGTGGGACAAAGATCTGGGGCCAACGTCCTGACTTTC. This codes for CASSLVGQRSGANVLTF.

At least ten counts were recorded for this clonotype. CDR3 in amino acids: CSASGRFGETQYF. CDR3 bases: TGCAGTGCTAGCGGGAGGTTTGGAGAGACCCAGTACTTC. The gene calls are TRBV20-1 and TRBJ2-5, with 7 bases aligning to TRBD2. The V gene end was trimmed by 3 bases and the J gene end by 4 bases; junction bases not matched to a gene: 5. This CDR3 is built from 13 residues. The V gene's germline CDR1 is DFQATT and CDR2 SNEGSKA (reference sequence).

The DNA of the CDR3 is TGTGCCGGCCAGACAGGGCCCCACGAGCAGTACTTC. It codes for CAGQTGPHEQYF. The chain employs TRBV28 and TRBJ2-5; 7 bases match TRBD1. The better agreement between TRBJ2-7 and the DNA end casts doubt on the J call. The CDR3 consists of 12 residues. The V gene's germline CDR1 is MDHEN and CDR2 SYDVKM.

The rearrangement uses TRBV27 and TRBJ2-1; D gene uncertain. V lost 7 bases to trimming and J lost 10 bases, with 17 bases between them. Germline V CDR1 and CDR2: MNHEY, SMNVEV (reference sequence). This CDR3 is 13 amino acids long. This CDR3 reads CASIVAAKSEQFF. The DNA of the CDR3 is TGTGCCAGCATTGTAGCTGCCAAATCCGAGCAGTTCTTC.

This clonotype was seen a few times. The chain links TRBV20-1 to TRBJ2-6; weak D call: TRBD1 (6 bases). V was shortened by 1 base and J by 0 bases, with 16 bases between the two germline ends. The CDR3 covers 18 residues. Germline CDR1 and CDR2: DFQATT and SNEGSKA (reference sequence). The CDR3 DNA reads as TGCAGTGCTAGAGCCGGACAGACCTTACGCTCTGGGGCCAACGTCCTGACTTTC. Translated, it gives CSARAGQTLRSGANVLTF.

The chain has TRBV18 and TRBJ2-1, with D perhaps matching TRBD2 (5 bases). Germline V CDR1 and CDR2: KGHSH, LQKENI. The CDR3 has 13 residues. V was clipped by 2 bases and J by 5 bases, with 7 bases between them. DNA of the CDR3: TGTGCCAGCTCACCATCTAGCAACAATGAGCAGTTCTTC. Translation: CASSPSSNNEQFF. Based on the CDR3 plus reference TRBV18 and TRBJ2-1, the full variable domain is NAGVMQNPRHLVRRRGQEARLRCSPMKGHSHVYWYRQLPEEGLKFMVYLQKENIIDESGMPKERFSAEFPKEGPSILRIQQVVRGDSAAYFCASSPSSNNEQFFGPGTRLTVL.

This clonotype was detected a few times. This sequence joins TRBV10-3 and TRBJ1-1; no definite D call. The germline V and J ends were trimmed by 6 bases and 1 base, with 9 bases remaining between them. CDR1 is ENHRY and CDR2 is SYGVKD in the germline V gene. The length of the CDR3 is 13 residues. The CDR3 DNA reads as TGTGCCATCAGCACAGACCCGAACACTGAAGCTTTCTTT. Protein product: CAISTDPNTEAFF.

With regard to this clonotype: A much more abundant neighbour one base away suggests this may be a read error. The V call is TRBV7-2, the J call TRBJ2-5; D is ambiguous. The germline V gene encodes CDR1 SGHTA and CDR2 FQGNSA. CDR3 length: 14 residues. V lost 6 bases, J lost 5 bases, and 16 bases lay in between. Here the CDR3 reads CASRDQKIGETQYF. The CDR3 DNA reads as TGTGCCAGCAGAGACCAAAAAATAGGGGAGACCCAGTACTTC.

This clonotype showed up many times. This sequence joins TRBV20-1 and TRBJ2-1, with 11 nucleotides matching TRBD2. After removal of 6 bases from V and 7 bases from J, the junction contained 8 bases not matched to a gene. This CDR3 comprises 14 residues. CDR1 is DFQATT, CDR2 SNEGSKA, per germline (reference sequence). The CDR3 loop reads CSALAGDRLNEQFF. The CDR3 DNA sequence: TGCAGTGCACTAGCGGGAGATAGACTTAATGAGCAGTTCTTC.

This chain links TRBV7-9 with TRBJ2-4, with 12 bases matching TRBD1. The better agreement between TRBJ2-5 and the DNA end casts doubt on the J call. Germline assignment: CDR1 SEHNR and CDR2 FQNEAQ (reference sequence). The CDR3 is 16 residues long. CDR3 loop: CASSPGTGGSQETQYF. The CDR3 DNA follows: TGTGCCAGCAGCCCCGGGACAGGGGGCAGTCAAGAGACCCAGTACTTC.

CDR3 DNA sequence: TGTGCCAGCTCACCAGAACAGGGGGCTACCGATGGCTACACCTTC. Residues: CASSPEQGATDGYTF. The chain uses TRBV18 and TRBJ1-2; 9 bases match TRBD1. The V gene end was trimmed by 2 bases and the J gene end by 6 bases; junction bases not matched to a gene: 7. The CDR3 has 15 amino acids. Germline CDR1 is KGHSH and CDR2 is LQKENI.

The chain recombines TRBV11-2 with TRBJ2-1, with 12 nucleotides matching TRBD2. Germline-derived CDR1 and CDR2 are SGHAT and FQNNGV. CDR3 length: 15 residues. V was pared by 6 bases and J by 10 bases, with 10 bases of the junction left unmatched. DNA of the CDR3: TGTGCCAGCAGGATGCCGGGACTAGCGGGTCCCGAGCAGTTCTTC. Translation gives CASRMPGLAGPEQFF. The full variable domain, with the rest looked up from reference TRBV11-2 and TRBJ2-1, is EAGVAQSPRYKIIEKRQSVAFWCNPISGHATLYWYQQILGQGPKLLIQFQNNGVVDDSQLPKDRFSAERLKGVDSTLKIQPAKLEDSAVYLCASRMPGLAGPEQFFGPGTRLTVL.

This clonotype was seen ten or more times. CDR3 DNA: TGTGCCAGCTCACTTGGGACTAGCGCAGAAGAGACCCAGTACTTC. Amino acid sequence: CASSLGTSAEETQYF. The rearrangement joins TRBV18 to TRBJ2-5, with 10 bases matching TRBD2. The CDR3 length is 15 residues. Germline values: CDR1 KGHSH, CDR2 LQKENI. After removal of 4 bases from V and 3 bases from J, the junction contained 5 bases not matched to a gene.

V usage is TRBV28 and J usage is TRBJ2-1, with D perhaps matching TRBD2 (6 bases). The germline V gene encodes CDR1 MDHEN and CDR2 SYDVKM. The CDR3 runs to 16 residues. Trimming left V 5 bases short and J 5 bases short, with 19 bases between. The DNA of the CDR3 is TGTGCCAGCAGTCACACTCCGGGACTGGGAAACAATGAGCAGTTCTTC. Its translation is CASSHTPGLGNNEQFF.

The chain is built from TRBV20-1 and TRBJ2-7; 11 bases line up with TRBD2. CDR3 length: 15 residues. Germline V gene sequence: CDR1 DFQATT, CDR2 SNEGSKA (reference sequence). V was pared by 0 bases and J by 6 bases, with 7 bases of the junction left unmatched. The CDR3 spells CSARDRLAGTCEQYF. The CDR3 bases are TGCAGTGCTAGAGATCGACTAGCGGGGACCTGCGAGCAGTACTTC.

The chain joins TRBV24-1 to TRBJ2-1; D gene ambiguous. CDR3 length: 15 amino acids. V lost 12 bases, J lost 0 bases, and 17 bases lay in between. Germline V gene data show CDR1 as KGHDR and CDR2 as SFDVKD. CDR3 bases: TGTGCCGCGAAAACGGACGGATTCTCCTACAATGAGCAGTTCTTC. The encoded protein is CAAKTDGFSYNEQFF.

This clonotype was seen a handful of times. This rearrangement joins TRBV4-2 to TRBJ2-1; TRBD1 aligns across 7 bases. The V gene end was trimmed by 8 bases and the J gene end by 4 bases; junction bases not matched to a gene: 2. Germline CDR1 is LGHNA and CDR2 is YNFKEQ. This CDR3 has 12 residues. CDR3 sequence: CASGTDYNEQFF. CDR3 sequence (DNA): TGTGCCAGCGGGACAGATTACAATGAGCAGTTCTTC.

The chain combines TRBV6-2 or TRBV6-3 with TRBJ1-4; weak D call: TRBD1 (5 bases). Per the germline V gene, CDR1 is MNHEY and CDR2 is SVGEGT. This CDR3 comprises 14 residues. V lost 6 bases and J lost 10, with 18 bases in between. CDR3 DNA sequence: TGTGCCAGCAGCACCGGGACCAGCTTAGGAAAACTGTTTTTT. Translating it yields CASSTGTSLGKLFF.

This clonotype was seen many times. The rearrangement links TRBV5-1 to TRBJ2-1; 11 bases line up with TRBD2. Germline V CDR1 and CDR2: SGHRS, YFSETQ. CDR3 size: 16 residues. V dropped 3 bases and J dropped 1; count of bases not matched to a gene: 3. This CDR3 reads CASSSGLAVSYNEQFF. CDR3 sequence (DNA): TGCGCCAGCAGCTCGGGACTAGCGGTTTCCTACAATGAGCAGTTCTTC.

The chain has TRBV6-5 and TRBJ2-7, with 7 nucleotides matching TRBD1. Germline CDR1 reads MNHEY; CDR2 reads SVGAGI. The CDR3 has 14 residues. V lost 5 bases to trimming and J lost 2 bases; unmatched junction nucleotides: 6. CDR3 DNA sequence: TGTGCCAGCAGTCCGACCACAGGGGCCTACGAGCAGTACTTC. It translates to CASSPTTGAYEQYF.